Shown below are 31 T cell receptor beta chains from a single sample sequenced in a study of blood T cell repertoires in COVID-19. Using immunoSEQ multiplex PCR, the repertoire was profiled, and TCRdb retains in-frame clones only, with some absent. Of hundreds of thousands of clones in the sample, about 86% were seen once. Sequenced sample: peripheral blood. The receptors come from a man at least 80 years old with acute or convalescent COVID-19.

The CDR3, as DNA: TGCGCCAGCCAGAGGGACTATAATTCACCCCTCCACTTT. Protein: CASQRDYNSPLHF. The genes are TRBV10-1 and TRBJ1-6; D remains ambiguous. This CDR3 comprises 13 residues. The V gene's germline CDR1 is WNHNN and CDR2 SYGVQD (reference sequence). V dropped 8 bases and J dropped 3 bases, with 8 bases sitting between them.

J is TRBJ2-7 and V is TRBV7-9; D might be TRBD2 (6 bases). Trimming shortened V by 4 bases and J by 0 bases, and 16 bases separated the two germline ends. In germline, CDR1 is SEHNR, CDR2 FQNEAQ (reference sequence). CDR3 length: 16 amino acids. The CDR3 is CASSSAGHQSSYEQYF. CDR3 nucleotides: TGTGCCAGCAGCTCCGCGGGGCACCAGAGCTCCTACGAGCAGTACTTC.

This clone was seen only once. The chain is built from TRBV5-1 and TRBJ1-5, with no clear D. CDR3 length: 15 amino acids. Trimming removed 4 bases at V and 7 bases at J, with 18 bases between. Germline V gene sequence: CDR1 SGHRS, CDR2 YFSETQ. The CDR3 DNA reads TGCGCCAGCAGCGTGGACGGGATGGCGCAACAGCCCCAGCATTTT. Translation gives CASSVDGMAQQPQHF.

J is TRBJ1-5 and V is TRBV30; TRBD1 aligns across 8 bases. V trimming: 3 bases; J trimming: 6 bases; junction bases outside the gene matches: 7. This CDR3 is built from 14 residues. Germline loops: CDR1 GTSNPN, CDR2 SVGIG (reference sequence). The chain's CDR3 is CAWRGAGGGQPQHF. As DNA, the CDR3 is TGTGCCTGGAGGGGGGCAGGGGGCGGTCAGCCCCAGCATTTT.

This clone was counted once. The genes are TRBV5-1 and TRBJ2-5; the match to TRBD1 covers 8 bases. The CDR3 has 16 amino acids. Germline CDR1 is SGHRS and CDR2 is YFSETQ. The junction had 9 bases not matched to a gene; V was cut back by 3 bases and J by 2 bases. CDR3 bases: TGCGCCAGCAGCTCGGGCCCCACAGGGGGTCAAGAGACCCAGTACTTC. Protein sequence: CASSSGPTGGQETQYF.

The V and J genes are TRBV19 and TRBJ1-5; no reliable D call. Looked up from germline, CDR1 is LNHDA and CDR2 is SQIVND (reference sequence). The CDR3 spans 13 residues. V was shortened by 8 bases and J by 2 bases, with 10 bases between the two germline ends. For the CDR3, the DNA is TGTGCCAGTGCTGAGGGCGGCAATCAGCCCCAGCATTTT. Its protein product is CASAEGGNQPQHF.

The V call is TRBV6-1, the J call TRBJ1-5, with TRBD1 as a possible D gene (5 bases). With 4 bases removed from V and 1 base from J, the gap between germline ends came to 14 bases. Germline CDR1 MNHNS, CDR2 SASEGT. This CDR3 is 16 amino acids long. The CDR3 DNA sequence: TGTGCCAGCAGTGCCGGGACTGTCAGGAGCAATCAGCCCCAGCATTTT. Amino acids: CASSAGTVRSNQPQHF.

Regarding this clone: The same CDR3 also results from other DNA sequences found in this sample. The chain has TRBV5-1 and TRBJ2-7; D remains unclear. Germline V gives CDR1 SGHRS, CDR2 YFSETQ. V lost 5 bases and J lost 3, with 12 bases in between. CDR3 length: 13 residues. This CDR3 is CASSLTGLYEQYF. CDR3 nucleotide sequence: TGCGCCAGCAGTTTGACCGGTCTCTACGAGCAGTACTTC.

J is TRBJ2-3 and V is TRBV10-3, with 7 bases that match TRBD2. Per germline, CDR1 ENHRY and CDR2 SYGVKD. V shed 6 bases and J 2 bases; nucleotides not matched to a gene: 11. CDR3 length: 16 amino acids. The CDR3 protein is CAIRLGSGVYTDTQYF. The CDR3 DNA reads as TGTGCCATCAGGCTTGGCAGCGGGGTGTACACAGATACGCAGTATTTT.

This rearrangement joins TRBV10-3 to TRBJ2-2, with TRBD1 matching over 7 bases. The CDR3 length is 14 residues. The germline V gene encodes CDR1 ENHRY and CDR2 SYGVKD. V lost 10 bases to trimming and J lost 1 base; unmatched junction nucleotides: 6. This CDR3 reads CANSGQKNTGELFF. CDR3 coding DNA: TGTGCCAACTCGGGACAGAAGAACACCGGGGAGCTGTTTTTT.

CDR3 amino acids: CATSDSTGSGNTIYF. In DNA form, the CDR3 reads TGTGCCACCAGTGACTCGACAGGGTCTGGAAACACCATATATTTT. The rearrangement uses TRBV24-1 and TRBJ1-3; 7 nucleotides line up with TRBD1. The trim removed 4 bases at V and 1 base at J, leaving 3 bases unmatched. The CDR3 is 15 residues long. Germline assignment: CDR1 KGHDR and CDR2 SFDVKD.

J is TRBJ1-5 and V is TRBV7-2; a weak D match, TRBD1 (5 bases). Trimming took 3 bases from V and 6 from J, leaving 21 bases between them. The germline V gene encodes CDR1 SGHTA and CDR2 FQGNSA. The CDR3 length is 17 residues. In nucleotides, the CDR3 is TGTGCCAGCAGCTTGTACCAGGGAGGGAAGGCCGGTCAGCCCCAGCATTTT. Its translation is CASSLYQGGKAGQPQHF.

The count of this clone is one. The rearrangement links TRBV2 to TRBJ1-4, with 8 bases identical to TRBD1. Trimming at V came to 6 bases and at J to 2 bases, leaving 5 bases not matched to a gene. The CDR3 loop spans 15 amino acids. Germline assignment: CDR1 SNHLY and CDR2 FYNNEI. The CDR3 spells CASSEDRATNEKLFF. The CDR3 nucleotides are TGTGCCAGCAGCGAGGACAGGGCTACTAATGAAAAACTGTTTTTT.

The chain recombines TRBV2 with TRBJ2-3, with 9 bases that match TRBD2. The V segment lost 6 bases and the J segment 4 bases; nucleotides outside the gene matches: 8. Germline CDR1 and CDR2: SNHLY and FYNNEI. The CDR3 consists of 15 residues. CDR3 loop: CASSSSSGEADTQYF. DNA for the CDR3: TGTGCCAGCAGCTCTTCTAGCGGGGAGGCAGATACGCAGTATTTT.

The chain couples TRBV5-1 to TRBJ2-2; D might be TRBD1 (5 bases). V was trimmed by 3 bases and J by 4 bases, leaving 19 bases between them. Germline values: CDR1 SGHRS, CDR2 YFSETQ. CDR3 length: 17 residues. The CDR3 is CASSSTRRDQGTGELFF. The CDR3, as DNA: TGCGCCAGCAGCTCAACACGCCGTGACCAGGGCACCGGGGAGCTGTTTTTT.

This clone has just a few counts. In DNA, the CDR3 is TGTGCCAGCAGCTTGGATTCAGGGGGAGGCTACGAGCAGTACTTC. Its protein is CASSLDSGGGYEQYF. The chain is built from TRBV7-9 and TRBJ2-7, with D possibly being TRBD1 (7 bases). The germline V gene encodes CDR1 SEHNR and CDR2 FQNEAQ (reference sequence). CDR3 length: 15 amino acids. V shed 3 bases and J shed 3 bases, with 15 bases lying between them.

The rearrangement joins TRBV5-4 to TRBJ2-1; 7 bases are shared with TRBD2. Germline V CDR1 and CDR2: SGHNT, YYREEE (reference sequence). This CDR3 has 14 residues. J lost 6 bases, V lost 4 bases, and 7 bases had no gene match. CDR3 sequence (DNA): TGTGCCAGCAGCCCACTAGCGAATCCCAATGAGCAGTTCTTC. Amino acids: CASSPLANPNEQFF.

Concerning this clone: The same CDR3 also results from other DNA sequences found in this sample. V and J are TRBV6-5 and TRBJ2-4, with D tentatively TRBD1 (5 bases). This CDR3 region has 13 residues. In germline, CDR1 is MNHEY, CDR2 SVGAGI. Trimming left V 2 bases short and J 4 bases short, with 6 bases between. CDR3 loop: CASSYPGKNIQYF. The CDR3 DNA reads TGTGCCAGCAGTTACCCAGGGAAAAACATTCAGTACTTC.

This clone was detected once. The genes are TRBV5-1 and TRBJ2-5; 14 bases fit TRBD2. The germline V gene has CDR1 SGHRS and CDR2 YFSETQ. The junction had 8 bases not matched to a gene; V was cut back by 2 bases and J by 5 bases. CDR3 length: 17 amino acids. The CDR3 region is CASSLTRGLAGVETQYF. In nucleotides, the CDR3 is TGCGCCAGCAGCTTAACCCGGGGACTAGCGGGAGTTGAGACCCAGTACTTC. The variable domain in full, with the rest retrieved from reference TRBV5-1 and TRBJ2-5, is KAGVTQTPRYLIKTRGQQVTLSCSPISGHRSVSWYQQTPGQGLQFLFEYFSETQRNKGNFPGRFSGRQFSNSRSEMNVSTLELGDSALYLCASSLTRGLAGVETQYFGPGTRLLVL.

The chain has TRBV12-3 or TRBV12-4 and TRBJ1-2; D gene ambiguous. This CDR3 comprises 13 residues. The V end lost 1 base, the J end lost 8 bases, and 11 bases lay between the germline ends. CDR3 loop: CASSLGNPQGYTF. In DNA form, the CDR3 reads TGTGCCAGCAGTTTAGGTAACCCGCAGGGCTACACCTTC.

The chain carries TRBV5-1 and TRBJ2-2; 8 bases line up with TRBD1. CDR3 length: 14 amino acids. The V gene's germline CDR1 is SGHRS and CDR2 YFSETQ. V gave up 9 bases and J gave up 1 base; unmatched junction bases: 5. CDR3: CATTGTGNTGELFF. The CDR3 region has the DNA TGCGCCACCACCGGGACAGGGAACACCGGGGAGCTGTTTTTT.

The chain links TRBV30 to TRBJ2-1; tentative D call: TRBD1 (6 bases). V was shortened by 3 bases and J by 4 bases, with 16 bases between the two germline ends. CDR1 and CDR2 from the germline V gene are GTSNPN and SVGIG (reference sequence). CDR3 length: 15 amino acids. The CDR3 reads CAWSGNRAPYNEQFF. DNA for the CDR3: TGTGCCTGGAGCGGGAACAGGGCTCCATACAATGAGCAGTTCTTC.

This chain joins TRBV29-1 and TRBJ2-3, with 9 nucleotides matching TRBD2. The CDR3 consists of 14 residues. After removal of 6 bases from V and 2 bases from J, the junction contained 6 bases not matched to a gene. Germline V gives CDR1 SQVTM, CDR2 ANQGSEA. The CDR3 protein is CSVQTSGLTDTQYF. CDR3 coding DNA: TGCAGCGTCCAGACTAGCGGACTCACAGATACGCAGTATTTT.

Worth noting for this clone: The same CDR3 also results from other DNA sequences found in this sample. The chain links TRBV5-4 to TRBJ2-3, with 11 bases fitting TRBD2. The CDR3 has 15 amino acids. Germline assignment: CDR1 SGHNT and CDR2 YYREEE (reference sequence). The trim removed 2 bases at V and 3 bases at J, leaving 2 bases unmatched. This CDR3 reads CASSLRTSGTDTQYF. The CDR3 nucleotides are TGTGCCAGCAGCTTACGGACTAGCGGGACAGATACGCAGTATTTT.

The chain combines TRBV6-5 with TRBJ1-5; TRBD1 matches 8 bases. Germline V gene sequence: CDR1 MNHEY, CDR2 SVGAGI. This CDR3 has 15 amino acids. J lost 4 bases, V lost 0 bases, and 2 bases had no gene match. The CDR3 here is CASSYSWTGNQPQHF. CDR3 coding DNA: TGTGCCAGCAGTTACTCGTGGACAGGGAATCAGCCCCAGCATTTT.

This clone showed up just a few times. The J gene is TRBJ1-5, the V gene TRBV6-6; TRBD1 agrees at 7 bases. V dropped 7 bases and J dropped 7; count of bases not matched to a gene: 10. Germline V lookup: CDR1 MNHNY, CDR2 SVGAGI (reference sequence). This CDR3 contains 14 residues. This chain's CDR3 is CASIDRDISQPQHF. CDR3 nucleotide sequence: TGTGCCAGCATTGACAGGGACATTAGCCAGCCCCAGCATTTT.

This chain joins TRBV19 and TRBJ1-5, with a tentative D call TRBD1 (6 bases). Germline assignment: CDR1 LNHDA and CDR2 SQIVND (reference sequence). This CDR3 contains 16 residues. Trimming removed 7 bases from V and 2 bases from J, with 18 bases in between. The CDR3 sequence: CASNTQRGARNQPQHF. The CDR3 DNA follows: TGTGCCAGTAACACCCAGCGGGGGGCGCGCAATCAGCCCCAGCATTTT.

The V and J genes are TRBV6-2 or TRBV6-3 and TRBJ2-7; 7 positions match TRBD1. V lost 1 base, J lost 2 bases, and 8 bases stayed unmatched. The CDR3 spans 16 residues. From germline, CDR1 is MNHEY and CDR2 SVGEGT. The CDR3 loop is CASSYFRTGSTYEQYF. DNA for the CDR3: TGTGCCAGCAGTTACTTCCGGACAGGCTCAACCTACGAGCAGTACTTC.

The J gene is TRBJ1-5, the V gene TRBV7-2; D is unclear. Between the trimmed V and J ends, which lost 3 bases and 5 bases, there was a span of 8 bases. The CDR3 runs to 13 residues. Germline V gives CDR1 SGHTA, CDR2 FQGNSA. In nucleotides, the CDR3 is TGTGCCAGCAGCTTTTCGGGGTATCAGCCCCAGCATTTT. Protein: CASSFSGYQPQHF. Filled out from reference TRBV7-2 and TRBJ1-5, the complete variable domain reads GAGVSQSPSNKVTEKGKDVELRCDPISGHTALYWYRQSLGQGLEFLIYFQGNSAPDKSGLPSDRFSAERTGGSVSTLTIQRTQQEDSAVYLCASSFSGYQPQHFGDGTRLSIL.

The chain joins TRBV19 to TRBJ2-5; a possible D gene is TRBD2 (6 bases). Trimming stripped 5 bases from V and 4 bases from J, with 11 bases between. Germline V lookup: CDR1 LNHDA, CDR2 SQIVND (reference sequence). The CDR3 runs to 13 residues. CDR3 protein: CASSAFGGETQYF. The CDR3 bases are TGTGCCAGTAGTGCGTTCGGGGGAGAGACCCAGTACTTC. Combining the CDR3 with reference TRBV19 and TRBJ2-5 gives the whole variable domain DGGITQSPKYLFRKEGQNVTLSCEQNLNHDAMYWYRQDPGQGLRLIYYSQIVNDFQKGDIAEGYSVSREKKESFPLTVTSAQKNPTAFYLCASSAFGGETQYFGPGTRLLVL.

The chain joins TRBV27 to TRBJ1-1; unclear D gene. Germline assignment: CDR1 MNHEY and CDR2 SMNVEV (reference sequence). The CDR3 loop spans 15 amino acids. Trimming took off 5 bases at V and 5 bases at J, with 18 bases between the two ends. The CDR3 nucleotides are TGTGCCAGCAGTCGAAACCCGAGCGGCCGGACTGAAGCTTTCTTT. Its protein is CASSRNPSGRTEAFF.